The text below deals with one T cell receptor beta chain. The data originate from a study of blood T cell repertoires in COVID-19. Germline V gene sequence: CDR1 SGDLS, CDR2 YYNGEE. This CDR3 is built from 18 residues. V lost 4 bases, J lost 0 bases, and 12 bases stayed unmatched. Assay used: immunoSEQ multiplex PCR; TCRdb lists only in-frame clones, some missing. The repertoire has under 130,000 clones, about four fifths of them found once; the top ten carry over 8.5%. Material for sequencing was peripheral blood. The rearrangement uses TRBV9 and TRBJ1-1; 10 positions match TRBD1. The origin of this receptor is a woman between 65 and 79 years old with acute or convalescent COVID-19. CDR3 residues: CASSPRQGASGMNTEAFF. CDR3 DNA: TGTGCCAGCAGCCCGCGACAGGGGGCGTCAGGGATGAACACTGAAGCTTTCTTT.